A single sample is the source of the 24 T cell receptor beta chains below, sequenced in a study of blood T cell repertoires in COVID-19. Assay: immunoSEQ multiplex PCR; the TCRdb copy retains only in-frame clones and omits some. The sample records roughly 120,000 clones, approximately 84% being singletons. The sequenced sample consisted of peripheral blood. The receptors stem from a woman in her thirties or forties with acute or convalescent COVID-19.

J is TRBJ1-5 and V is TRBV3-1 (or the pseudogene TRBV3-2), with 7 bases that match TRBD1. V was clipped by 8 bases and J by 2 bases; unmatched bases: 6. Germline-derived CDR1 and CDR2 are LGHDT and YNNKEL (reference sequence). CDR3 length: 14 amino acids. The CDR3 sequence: CASSEGTGNQPQHF. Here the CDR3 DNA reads TGTGCCAGCTCGGAAGGGACAGGCAATCAGCCCCAGCATTTT.

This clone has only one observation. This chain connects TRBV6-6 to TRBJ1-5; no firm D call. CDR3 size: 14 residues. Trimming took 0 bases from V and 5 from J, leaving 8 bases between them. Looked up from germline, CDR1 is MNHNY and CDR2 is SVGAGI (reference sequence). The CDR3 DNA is TGTGCCAGCAGTTACTCTCGAGCTGATCAGCCCCAGCATTTT. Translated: CASSYSRADQPQHF.

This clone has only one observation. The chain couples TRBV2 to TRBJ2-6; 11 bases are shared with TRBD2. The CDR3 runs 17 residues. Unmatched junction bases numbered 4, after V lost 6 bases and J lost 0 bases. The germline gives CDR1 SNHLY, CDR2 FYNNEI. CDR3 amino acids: CASRELAGASGANVLTF. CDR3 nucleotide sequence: TGTGCCAGCAGGGAACTAGCGGGGGCCTCTGGGGCCAACGTCCTGACTTTC.

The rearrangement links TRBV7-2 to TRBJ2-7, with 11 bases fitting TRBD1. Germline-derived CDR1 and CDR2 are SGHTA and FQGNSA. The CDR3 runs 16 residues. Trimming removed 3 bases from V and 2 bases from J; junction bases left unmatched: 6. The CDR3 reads CASSLWDRGVTYEQYF. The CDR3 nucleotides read TGTGCCAGCAGCTTGTGGGACAGGGGGGTCACCTACGAGCAGTACTTC.

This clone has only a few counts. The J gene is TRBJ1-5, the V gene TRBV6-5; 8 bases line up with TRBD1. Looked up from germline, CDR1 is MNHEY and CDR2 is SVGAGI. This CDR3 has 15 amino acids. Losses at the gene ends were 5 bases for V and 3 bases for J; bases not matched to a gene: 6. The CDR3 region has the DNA TGTGCCAGCAGTCTTGGGACAGGCCTCAATCAGCCCCAGCATTTT. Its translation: CASSLGTGLNQPQHF.

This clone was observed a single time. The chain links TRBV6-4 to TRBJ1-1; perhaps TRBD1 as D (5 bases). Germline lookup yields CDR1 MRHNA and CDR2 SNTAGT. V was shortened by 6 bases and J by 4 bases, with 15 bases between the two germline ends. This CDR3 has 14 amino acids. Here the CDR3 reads CASSPSVQGTEAFF. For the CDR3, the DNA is TGTGCCAGCAGCCCTAGTGTTCAGGGCACTGAAGCTTTCTTT.

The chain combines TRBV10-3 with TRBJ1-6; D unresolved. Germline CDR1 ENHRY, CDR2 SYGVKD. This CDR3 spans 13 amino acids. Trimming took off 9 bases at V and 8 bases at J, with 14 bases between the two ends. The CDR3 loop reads CAITLAPDSPLHF. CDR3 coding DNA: TGTGCCATTACCTTGGCCCCAGATTCACCCCTCCACTTT.

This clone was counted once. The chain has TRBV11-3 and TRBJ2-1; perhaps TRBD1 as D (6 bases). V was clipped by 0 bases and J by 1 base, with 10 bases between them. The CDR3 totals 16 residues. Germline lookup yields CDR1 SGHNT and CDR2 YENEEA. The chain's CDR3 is CASSLEGQQSYNEQFF. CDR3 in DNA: TGTGCCAGCAGCTTAGAAGGACAGCAGTCCTACAATGAGCAGTTCTTC.

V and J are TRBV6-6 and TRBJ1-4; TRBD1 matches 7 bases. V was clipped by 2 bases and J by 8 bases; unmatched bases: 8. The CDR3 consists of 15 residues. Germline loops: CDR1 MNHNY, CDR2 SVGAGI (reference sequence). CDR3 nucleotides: TGTGCCAGCAGTTACAAGGGGGCGATTAGGGAAAAACTGTTTTTT. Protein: CASSYKGAIREKLFF.

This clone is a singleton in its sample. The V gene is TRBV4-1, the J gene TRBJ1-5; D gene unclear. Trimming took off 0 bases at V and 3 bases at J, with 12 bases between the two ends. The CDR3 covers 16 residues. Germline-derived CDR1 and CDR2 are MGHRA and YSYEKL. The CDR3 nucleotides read TGCGCCAGCAGCCAAGACATTGTACTTCTCAATCAGCCCCAGCATTTT. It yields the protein CASSQDIVLLNQPQHF.

CDR3 residues: CASSLGGGNTIYF. In DNA, the CDR3 is TGTGCCAGCAGCTTAGGAGGGGGAAACACCATATATTTT. V usage is TRBV11-2 and J usage is TRBJ1-3; D call uncertain. The CDR3 length is 13 residues. Germline-derived CDR1 and CDR2 are SGHAT and FQNNGV. V shed 1 base and J shed 4 bases, with 5 bases lying between them.

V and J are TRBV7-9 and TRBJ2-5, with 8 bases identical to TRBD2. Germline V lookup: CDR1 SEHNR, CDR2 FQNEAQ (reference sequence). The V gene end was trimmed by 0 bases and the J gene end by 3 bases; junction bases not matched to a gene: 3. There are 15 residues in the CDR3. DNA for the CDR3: TGTGCCAGCAGCTTAGCGGCGGGGGGAAAAGAGACCCAGTACTTC. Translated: CASSLAAGGKETQYF.

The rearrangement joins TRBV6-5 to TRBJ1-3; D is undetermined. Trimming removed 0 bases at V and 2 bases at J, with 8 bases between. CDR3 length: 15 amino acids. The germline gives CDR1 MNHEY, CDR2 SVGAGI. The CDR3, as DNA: TGTGCCAGCAGTTACTCGGGCAGAGCTGGAAACACCATATATTTT. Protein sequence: CASSYSGRAGNTIYF.

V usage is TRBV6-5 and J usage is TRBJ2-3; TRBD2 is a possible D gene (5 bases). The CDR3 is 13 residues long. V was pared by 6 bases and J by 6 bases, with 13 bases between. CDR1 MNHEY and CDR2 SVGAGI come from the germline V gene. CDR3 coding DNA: TGTGCCAGCAGGCGGAGGCCCCCCGATACGCAGTATTTT. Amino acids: CASRRRPPDTQYF.

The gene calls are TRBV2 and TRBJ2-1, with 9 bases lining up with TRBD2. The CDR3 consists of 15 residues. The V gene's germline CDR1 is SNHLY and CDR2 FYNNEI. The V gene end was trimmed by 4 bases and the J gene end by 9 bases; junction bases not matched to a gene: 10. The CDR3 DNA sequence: TGTGCCAGCAGTGCCTGGACTAGCGATTGGGGTGAGCAGTTCTTC. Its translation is CASSAWTSDWGEQFF.

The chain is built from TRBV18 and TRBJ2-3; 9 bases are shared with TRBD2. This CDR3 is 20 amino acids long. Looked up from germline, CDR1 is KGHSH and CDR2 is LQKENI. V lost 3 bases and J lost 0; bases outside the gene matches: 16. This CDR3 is CASSPIRSASGNPSTDTQYF. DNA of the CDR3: TGTGCCAGCTCACCTATCCGATCGGCTAGCGGGAACCCTAGCACAGATACGCAGTATTTT.

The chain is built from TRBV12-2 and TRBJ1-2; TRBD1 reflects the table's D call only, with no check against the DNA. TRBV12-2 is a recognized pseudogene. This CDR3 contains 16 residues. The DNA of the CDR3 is TGTGCAAGTCGATTCCGGGACAGGGGGATTTCTAGGGGCTACACCTTC. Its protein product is CASRFRDRGISRGYTF.

The CDR3 sequence: CASSYSYSATEAFF. CDR3 DNA sequence: TGTGCCAGCAGTTACTCTTACAGTGCCACTGAAGCTTTCTTT. V and J are TRBV6-5 and TRBJ1-1; D gene unclear. The CDR3 is 14 amino acids. Germline assignment: CDR1 MNHEY and CDR2 SVGAGI. With 0 bases removed from V and 4 bases from J, the gap between germline ends came to 9 bases.

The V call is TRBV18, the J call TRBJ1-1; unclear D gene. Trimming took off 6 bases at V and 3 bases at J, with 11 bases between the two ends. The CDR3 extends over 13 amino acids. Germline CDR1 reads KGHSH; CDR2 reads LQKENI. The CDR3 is CASSTGRDTEAFF. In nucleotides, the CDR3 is TGTGCCAGCTCTACCGGGAGGGACACTGAAGCTTTCTTT.

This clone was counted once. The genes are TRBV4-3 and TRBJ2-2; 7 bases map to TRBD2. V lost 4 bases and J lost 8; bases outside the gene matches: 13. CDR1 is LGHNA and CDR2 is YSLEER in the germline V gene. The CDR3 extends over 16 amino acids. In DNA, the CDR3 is TGCGCCAGCAGCCTCGGGGAGGGGCAGGGTAGGGGGGAGCTGTTTTTT. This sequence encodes CASSLGEGQGRGELFF.

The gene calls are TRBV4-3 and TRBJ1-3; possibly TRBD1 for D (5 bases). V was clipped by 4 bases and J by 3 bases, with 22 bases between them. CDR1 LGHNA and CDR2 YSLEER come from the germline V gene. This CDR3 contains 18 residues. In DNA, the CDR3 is TGCGCCAGCAGCCGGGTAGCCGGGCAGGGAATATTTGGAAACACCATATATTTT. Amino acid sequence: CASSRVAGQGIFGNTIYF.

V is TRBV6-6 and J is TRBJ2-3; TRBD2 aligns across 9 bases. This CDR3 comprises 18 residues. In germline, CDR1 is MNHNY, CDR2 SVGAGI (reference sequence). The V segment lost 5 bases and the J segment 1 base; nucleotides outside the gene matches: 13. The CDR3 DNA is TGTGCCAGCAGTCCCGCGTCCCGTAGCGGGGGAGGCACAGATACGCAGTATTTT. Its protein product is CASSPASRSGGGTDTQYF.

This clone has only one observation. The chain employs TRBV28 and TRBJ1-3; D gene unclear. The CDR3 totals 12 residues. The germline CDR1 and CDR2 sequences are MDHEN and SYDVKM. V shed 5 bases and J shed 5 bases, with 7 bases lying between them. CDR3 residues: CASSPRRNTIYF. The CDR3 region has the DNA TGTGCCAGCAGTCCTAGGCGAAACACCATATATTTT.

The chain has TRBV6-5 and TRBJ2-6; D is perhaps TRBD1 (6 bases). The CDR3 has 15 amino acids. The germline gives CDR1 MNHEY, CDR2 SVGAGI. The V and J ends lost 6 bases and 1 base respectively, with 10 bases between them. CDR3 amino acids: CASRPDRSGANVLTF. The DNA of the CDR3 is TGTGCCAGCAGGCCCGACAGGTCTGGGGCCAACGTCCTGACTTTC.